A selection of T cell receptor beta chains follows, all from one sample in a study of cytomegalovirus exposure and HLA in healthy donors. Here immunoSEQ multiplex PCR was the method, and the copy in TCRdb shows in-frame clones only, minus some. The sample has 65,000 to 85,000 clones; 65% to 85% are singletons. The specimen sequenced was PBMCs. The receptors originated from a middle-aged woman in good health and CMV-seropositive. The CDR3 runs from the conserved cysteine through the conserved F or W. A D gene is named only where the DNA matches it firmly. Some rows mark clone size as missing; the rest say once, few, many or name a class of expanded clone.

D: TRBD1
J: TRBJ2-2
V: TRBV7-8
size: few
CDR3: CASSSGTDTGELFF
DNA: TGTGCCAGCAGCTCCGGGACAGACACCGGGGAGCTGTTTTTT

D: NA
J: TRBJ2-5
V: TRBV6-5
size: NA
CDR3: CASSPGQGGRTQYF
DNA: TGTGCCAGCAGTCCCGGACAGGGCGGGAGGACCCAGTACTTC

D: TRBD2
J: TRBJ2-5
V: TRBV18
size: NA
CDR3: CASSPGLAGLQETQYF
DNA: TGTGCCAGCTCACCGGGACTAGCGGGCTTACAAGAGACCCAGTACTTC

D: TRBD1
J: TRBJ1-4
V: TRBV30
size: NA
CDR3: CAWSSPGQGVEKLFF
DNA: TGTGCCTGGAGTTCACCGGGACAGGGGGTTGAAAAACTGTTTTTT

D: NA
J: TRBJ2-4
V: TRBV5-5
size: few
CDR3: CASSPGPKNIQYF
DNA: TGTGCCAGCAGCCCGGGTCCCAAAAACATTCAGTACTTC

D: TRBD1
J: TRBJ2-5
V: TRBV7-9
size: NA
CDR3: CASSLVFWDRSTFLETQYF
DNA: TGTGCCAGCAGCTTAGTTTTCTGGGACAGGTCAACTTTTTTAGAGACCCAGTACTTC

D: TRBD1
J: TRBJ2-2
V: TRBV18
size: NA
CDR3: CASSSPGQGNTGELFF
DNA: TGTGCCAGCTCATCACCGGGACAGGGGAACACCGGGGAGCTGTTTTTT

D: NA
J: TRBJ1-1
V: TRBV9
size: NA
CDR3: CASSRGNF
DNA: TGTGCCAGCAGCCGAGGGAATTTT

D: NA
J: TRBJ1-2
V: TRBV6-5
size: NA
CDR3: CASQEGNYGYTF
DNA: TGTGCCAGCCAGGAGGGCAACTATGGCTACACCTTC

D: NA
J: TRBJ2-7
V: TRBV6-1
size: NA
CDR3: CASGYRVYEQYF
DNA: TGTGCCAGCGGATACAGGGTCTACGAGCAGTACTTC

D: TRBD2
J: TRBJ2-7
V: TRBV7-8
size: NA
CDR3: CASSLGRRGATYEQYF
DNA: TGTGCCAGCAGCTTAGGACGGCGGGGGGCAACCTACGAGCAGTACTTC

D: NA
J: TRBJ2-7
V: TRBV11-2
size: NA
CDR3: CASSLDYATANYEQYF
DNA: TGTGCCAGCAGCTTAGACTACGCGACAGCAAACTACGAGCAGTACTTC

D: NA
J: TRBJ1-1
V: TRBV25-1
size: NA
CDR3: CASTGAGTEAFF
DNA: TGTGCCAGCACAGGGGCAGGTACTGAAGCTTTCTTT

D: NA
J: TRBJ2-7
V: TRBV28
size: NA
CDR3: CASSLRYEQYF
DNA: TGTGCCAGCAGTTTACGCTACGAGCAGTACTTC

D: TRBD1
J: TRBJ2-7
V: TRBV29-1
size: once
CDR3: CSATGTDILQYF
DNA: TGCAGCGCCACCGGGACAGACATTCTACAGTACTTC

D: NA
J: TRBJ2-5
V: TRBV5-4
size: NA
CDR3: CASSFGLLETQYF
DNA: TGTGCCAGCAGCTTCGGACTGTTAGAGACCCAGTACTTC

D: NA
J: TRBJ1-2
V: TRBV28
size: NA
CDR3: CASGGQINYGYTF
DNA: TGTGCCAGCGGAGGACAGATTAACTATGGCTACACCTTC

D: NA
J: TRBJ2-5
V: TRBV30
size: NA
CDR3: CAWSVGGETQYF
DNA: TGTGCCTGGAGCGTGGGGGGTGAGACCCAGTACTTC

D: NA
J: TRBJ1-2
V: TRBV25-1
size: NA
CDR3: CASSDPGTSYGYTF
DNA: TGTGCCAGCAGTGACCCCGGGACTTCCTATGGCTACACCTTC

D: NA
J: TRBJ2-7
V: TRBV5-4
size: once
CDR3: CASSLGGLAYEQYF
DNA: TGTGCCAGCAGCTTGGGAGGGCTAGCCTACGAGCAGTACTTC

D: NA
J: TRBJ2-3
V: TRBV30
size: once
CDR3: CAWRSRAADTQYF
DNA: TGTGCCTGGAGGTCCAGGGCGGCAGATACGCAGTATTTT

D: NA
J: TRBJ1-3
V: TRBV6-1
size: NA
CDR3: CASRSQISGNTIYF
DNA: TGTGCCAGCAGAAGTCAGATCTCTGGAAACACCATATATTTT